One sample yielded the 32 T cell receptor beta chains listed below, sequenced in a study of STAT5B mutations in CD4+ large granular lymphocyte leukemia. Libraries were prepared by immunoSEQ multiplex PCR; TCRdb keeps only in-frame clonotypes and omits some of them. Among fewer than 45,000 clones, 86% were seen once, and the ten largest hold roughly 2.5%. The sample comprised CD4+ T cells from blood buffy coats. These receptors all stem from a human donor in good health.

The chain couples TRBV9 to TRBJ2-2; TRBD2 matches 9 bases. The V gene end was trimmed by 6 bases and the J gene end by 4 bases; junction bases not matched to a gene: 13. The CDR3 covers 17 residues. Looked up from germline, CDR1 is SGDLS and CDR2 is YYNGEE. As DNA, the CDR3 is TGTGCCAGCACCACTCCGAGGGCGGGGGGGGGCACCGGGGAGCTGTTTTTT. It encodes CASTTPRAGGGTGELFF. Complete variable domain (other parts from reference TRBV9 and TRBJ2-2): DSGVTQTPKHLITATGQRVTLRCSPRSGDLSVYWYQQSLDQGLQFLIQYYNGEERAKGNILERFSAQQFPDLHSELNLSSLELGDSALYFCASTTPRAGGGTGELFFGEGSRLTVL.

The rearrangement joins TRBV30 to TRBJ1-5; D is uncertain. Germline V lookup: CDR1 GTSNPN, CDR2 SVGIG (reference sequence). The germline V and J ends were trimmed by 0 bases and 4 bases, with 13 bases remaining between them. CDR3 length: 15 residues. The CDR3 region has the DNA TGTGCCTGGAGTGTACGAGGGTTGTATAATCAGCCCCAGCATTTT. Amino acid sequence: CAWSVRGLYNQPQHF. The variable domain in full, with the rest retrieved from reference TRBV30 and TRBJ1-5, is SQTIHQWPATLVQPVGSPLSLECTVEGTSNPNLYWYRQAAGRGLQLLFYSVGIGQISSEVPQNLSASRPQDRQFILSSKKLLLSDSGFYLCAWSVRGLYNQPQHFGDGTRLSIL.

The gene calls are TRBV4-3 and TRBJ1-2, with 11 bases aligning to TRBD1. CDR3 length: 19 amino acids. The V and J ends lost 3 bases and 1 base, in that order; junction bases with no gene match: 13. Germline assignment: CDR1 LGHNA and CDR2 YSLEER. CDR3 sequence: CASSHMGRTGGAGNYGYTF. Here the CDR3 DNA reads TGCGCCAGCAGCCACATGGGCAGGACAGGGGGCGCGGGTAACTATGGCTACACCTTC.

The chain uses TRBV2 and TRBJ1-5; possibly TRBD1 for D (6 bases). The CDR3 has 14 amino acids. Trimming stripped 4 bases from V and 6 bases from J, with 13 bases between. CDR1 and CDR2 from the germline V gene are SNHLY and FYNNEI. This CDR3 reads CASSVGQSIQPQHF. As DNA, the CDR3 is TGTGCCAGCAGTGTCGGACAGTCGATTCAGCCCCAGCATTTT.

The chain carries TRBV10-2 and TRBJ1-4; 9 nucleotides line up with TRBD1. CDR3 length: 18 amino acids. With 2 bases clipped from V and 8 bases from J, the junction kept 15 bases outside the gene matches. CDR1 WSHSY and CDR2 SAAADI come from the germline V gene. The CDR3 reads CASSEVGQGVGFREKLFF. The CDR3 region has the DNA TGCGCCAGCAGTGAGGTGGGACAGGGAGTGGGTTTTAGAGAAAAACTGTTTTTT.

J is TRBJ1-1 and V is TRBV15; the D gene is possibly TRBD1 (5 bases). CDR3 length equals 13 residues. V lost 5 bases and J 8 bases, leaving 15 bases between the germline ends. Germline V CDR1 and CDR2: LNHNV, YYDKDF (reference sequence). The CDR3 sequence: CATSRFSTAEAFF. In DNA form, the CDR3 reads TGTGCCACCAGCCGTTTTTCGACAGCCGAAGCTTTCTTT.

V and J are TRBV4-1 and TRBJ1-1; the match to TRBD1 covers 8 bases. The V segment lost 3 bases and the J segment 4 bases; nucleotides outside the gene matches: 4. Germline V gives CDR1 MGHRA, CDR2 YSYEKL. The CDR3 sequence is 14 residues long. CDR3 sequence reads: CASSQTTGGTEAFF. The DNA of the CDR3 is TGCGCCAGCAGCCAGACAACAGGGGGCACTGAAGCTTTCTTT.

The chain joins TRBV5-1 to TRBJ1-1; D is ambiguous. CDR3 size: 13 residues. V was pared by 5 bases and J by 0 bases, with 8 bases between. Germline CDR1 and CDR2: SGHRS and YFSETQ. The CDR3 coding sequence is TGCGCCAGCAGTCAGACTGTGAACACTGAAGCTTTCTTT. It encodes CASSQTVNTEAFF.

This chain links TRBV7-8 with TRBJ1-2, with 7 nucleotides matching TRBD1. The CDR3 has 15 residues. J was trimmed by 4 bases and V by 4 bases; bases with no gene match: 9. Germline CDR1 SGHVS, CDR2 FQNEAQ. The CDR3 reads CASSSQDRRFYGYTF. The DNA for the CDR3 is TGTGCCAGCAGCTCCCAGGACAGGAGGTTCTATGGCTACACCTTC.

This clone was counted a few times. The CDR3 sequence: CSVERPMNTEAFF. Here the CDR3 DNA reads TGCAGCGTTGAACGGCCCATGAACACTGAAGCTTTCTTT. The chain links TRBV29-1 to TRBJ1-1; D unclear. This CDR3 is 13 amino acids long. Trimming took 2 bases from V and 0 from J, leaving 7 bases between them. The germline CDR1 and CDR2 sequences are SQVTM and ANQGSEA. The variable domain in full, with the rest retrieved from reference TRBV29-1 and TRBJ1-1, is SAVISQKPSRDICQRGTSLTIQCQVDSQVTMMFWYRQQPGQSLTLIATANQGSEATYESGFVIDKFPISRPNLTFSTLTVSNMSPEDSSIYLCSVERPMNTEAFFGQGTRLTVV.

The chain carries TRBV5-1 and TRBJ2-7; D gene ambiguous. Germline lookup yields CDR1 SGHRS and CDR2 YFSETQ. Trimming pared 0 bases from V and 3 bases from J, leaving 13 bases between. The CDR3 runs to 15 residues. The CDR3 loop reads CASSLVRQSNYEQYF. The DNA for the CDR3 is TGCGCCAGCAGCTTGGTAAGGCAGAGCAACTACGAGCAGTACTTC. Variable domain in full (rest from reference TRBV5-1 and TRBJ2-7): KAGVTQTPRYLIKTRGQQVTLSCSPISGHRSVSWYQQTPGQGLQFLFEYFSETQRNKGNFPGRFSGRQFSNSRSEMNVSTLELGDSALYLCASSLVRQSNYEQYFGPGTRLTVT.

The chain joins TRBV5-1 to TRBJ1-2, with TRBD1 matching over 8 bases. Germline CDR1 and CDR2: SGHRS and YFSETQ. V was pared by 2 bases and J by 5 bases, with 11 bases of the junction left unmatched. CDR3 length: 16 amino acids. As DNA, the CDR3 is TGCGCCAGCAGCTTTGGGACAGGTTTGGAGGGATATGGCTACACCTTC. It yields the protein CASSFGTGLEGYGYTF.

The rearrangement uses TRBV11-2 and TRBJ2-3; tentative D call: TRBD2 (6 bases). Germline V gives CDR1 SGHAT, CDR2 FQNNGV. V was trimmed by 5 bases and J by 4 bases, leaving 16 bases between them. The CDR3 loop spans 15 amino acids. For the CDR3, the DNA is TGTGCCAGCAGCATGGGACTTATAGAGGCAGATACGCAGTATTTT. Translated: CASSMGLIEADTQYF.

This rearrangement joins TRBV11-1 to TRBJ1-1; D possibly corresponds to TRBD1 (5 bases). From germline, CDR1 is SGHAT and CDR2 FQDESV (reference sequence). The CDR3 spans 12 residues. Trimming shortened V by 2 bases and J by 4 bases, and 5 bases separated the two germline ends. The CDR3 nucleotides are TGTGCCAGCAGCTTAAGGGGCACTGAAGCTTTCTTT. Amino acid sequence: CASSLRGTEAFF.

The chain is built from TRBV6-5 and TRBJ2-7; D remains ambiguous. CDR3 length: 14 residues. Trimming left V 0 bases short and J 2 bases short, with 8 bases between. Germline assignment: CDR1 MNHEY and CDR2 SVGAGI. The CDR3 sequence is CASSYSRAPYEQYF. The CDR3 DNA sequence: TGTGCCAGCAGTTACTCTAGGGCCCCCTACGAGCAGTACTTC.

The CDR3 loop reads CASSQQPAGTSVAYEQYF. The CDR3 bases are TGTGCCAGCAGCCAACAACCAGCCGGGACTAGCGTTGCCTACGAGCAGTACTTC. The chain joins TRBV4-2 to TRBJ2-7, with 10 positions matching TRBD2. The J segment lost 2 bases and the V segment lost 2 bases, leaving 12 bases of the junction unmatched. Germline V gene data show CDR1 as LGHNA and CDR2 as YNFKEQ. The CDR3 length is 18 residues.

The rearrangement joins TRBV5-1 to TRBJ2-3, with D uncertain. The ends were cut back, 2 bases at V and 6 bases at J, with 10 bases in the middle. The CDR3 is 13 residues long. The V gene's germline CDR1 is SGHRS and CDR2 YFSETQ. CDR3 in DNA: TGCGCCAGCAGCTTAAAAAGAGATGATACGCAGTATTTT. Its protein is CASSLKRDDTQYF.

V is TRBV14 and J is TRBJ2-2, with D possibly matching TRBD2 (6 bases). The germline V gene has CDR1 SGHDN and CDR2 FVKESK. V lost 0 bases and J lost 2, with 10 bases in between. CDR3 length: 16 amino acids. The chain's CDR3 is CASSQDGGINTGELFF. CDR3 nucleotide sequence: TGTGCCAGCAGCCAAGACGGCGGGATAAACACCGGGGAGCTGTTTTTT.

In DNA, the CDR3 is TGTGCCAGCAGCCAAGATGACGGGCCAGGCAATCAGCCCCAGCATTTT. Amino acid sequence: CASSQDDGPGNQPQHF. This chain links TRBV4-2 with TRBJ1-5; no firm D call. The CDR3 loop spans 16 amino acids. Germline CDR1 and CDR2: LGHNA and YNFKEQ. Trimming removed 0 bases at V and 2 bases at J, with 11 bases between.

The chain has TRBV4-1 and TRBJ2-7; D gene unclear. The V gene's germline CDR1 is MGHRA and CDR2 YSYEKL. The V and J ends lost 1 base and 3 bases respectively, with 10 bases between them. This CDR3 has 14 residues. CDR3 in amino acids: CASSQVARNYEQYF. The CDR3 DNA reads TGCGCCAGCAGCCAAGTTGCACGGAACTACGAGCAGTACTTC.

CDR3 in amino acids: CASSPLTENTEAFF. Written as DNA, the CDR3 is TGTGCCAGCTCACCATTGACAGAGAACACTGAAGCTTTCTTT. The chain recombines TRBV18 with TRBJ1-1; perhaps TRBD1 as D (5 bases). Germline V lookup: CDR1 KGHSH, CDR2 LQKENI. The germline V and J ends were trimmed by 2 bases and 1 base, with 8 bases remaining between them. The CDR3 is made up of 14 amino acids.

The rearrangement uses TRBV6-6 and TRBJ2-4; 10 bases fit TRBD1. After removal of 5 bases from V and 4 bases from J, the junction contained 2 bases not matched to a gene. The CDR3 sequence is 14 residues long. Germline CDR1 MNHNY, CDR2 SVGAGI (reference sequence). The CDR3 DNA sequence: TGTGCCAGCAGTGGGGGACAGGGGAAAAACATTCAGTACTTC. It codes for CASSGGQGKNIQYF.

This clone was found a few times. CDR3 nucleotides: TGTGCCAGCAGCTTGGGTCCCCCGACAGGGTTAGAGACCCAGTACTTC. Protein sequence: CASSLGPPTGLETQYF. V is TRBV5-4 and J is TRBJ2-5; 7 nucleotides match TRBD1. The germline V gene encodes CDR1 SGHNT and CDR2 YYREEE (reference sequence). This CDR3 has 16 residues. V shed 0 bases, J shed 4 bases, and the junction held 9 bases outside the gene matches.

This clone occurred a few times. The J gene is TRBJ1-5, the V gene TRBV7-2; D remains unclear. Germline CDR1 and CDR2: SGHTA and FQGNSA. The CDR3 runs to 17 residues. V lost 5 bases to trimming and J lost 5 bases, with 22 bases between them. CDR3 in amino acids: CASSLRPQRVGDQPQHF. The CDR3, as DNA: TGTGCCAGCAGCCTCAGACCCCAGAGGGTCGGCGATCAGCCCCAGCATTTT.

The chain links TRBV7-7 to TRBJ2-1; the D gene is possibly TRBD1 (5 bases). The CDR3 extends over 14 amino acids. V was pared by 5 bases and J by 4 bases, with 12 bases between. Germline lookup yields CDR1 SSHAT and CDR2 FNYEAQ (reference sequence). CDR3 protein: CASSRMTEYNEQFF. The CDR3 DNA reads as TGTGCCAGCAGCCGTATGACAGAGTACAATGAGCAGTTCTTC.

This clone has only one observation. This sequence joins TRBV18 and TRBJ1-1, with D unresolved. V lost 3 bases and J 3 bases, leaving 8 bases between the germline ends. Germline loops: CDR1 KGHSH, CDR2 LQKENI. The CDR3 extends over 13 amino acids. The DNA for the CDR3 is TGTGCCAGCTCACCGCCCCGGGACACTGAAGCTTTCTTT. It specifies CASSPPRDTEAFF.

V gene TRBV2 combines with J gene TRBJ2-3; 10 bases match TRBD2. The CDR3 contains 15 residues. Germline V gives CDR1 SNHLY, CDR2 FYNNEI. J gave up 4 bases and V 9 bases, and 10 bases lay outside the gene matches. For the CDR3, the DNA is TGTGCCAGTGGACTGCTAGCGGGAGTAGCAGATACGCAGTATTTT. The encoded protein is CASGLLAGVADTQYF.

This chain links TRBV6-5 with TRBJ2-5; D may correspond to TRBD1 or TRBD2 (5 bases each). The DNA matches TRBJ2-7 better at its end, which makes the J call doubtful. This CDR3 is 15 amino acids long. CDR1 is MNHEY and CDR2 is SVGAGI in the germline V gene. CDR3 residues: CASRRSAGTPYEQYF. CDR3 nucleotides: TGTGCCAGCCGGAGGTCGGCAGGGACCCCCTACGAGCAGTACTTC.

This sequence joins TRBV2 and TRBJ2-7; TRBD1 might be the D (6 bases). The CDR3 extends over 13 amino acids. V lost 6 bases, J lost 3 bases, and 12 bases lay in between. CDR1 SNHLY and CDR2 FYNNEI come from the germline V gene. Here the CDR3 DNA reads TGTGCCAGCAGGGGGGCCGGGGTCTACGAGCAGTACTTC. Protein product: CASRGAGVYEQYF.

This clone was recorded a few times. V is TRBV29-1 and J is TRBJ1-1; 7 nucleotides line up with TRBD1. Germline V gene lookup returns CDR1 SQVTM and CDR2 ANQGSEA. J gave up 4 bases and V 7 bases, and 15 bases lay outside the gene matches. The CDR3 covers 15 residues. CDR3 region: CSGEGLAGGITEAFF. The CDR3 DNA sequence: TGCAGCGGCGAGGGCCTGGCAGGGGGTATCACTGAAGCTTTCTTT.

The chain couples TRBV6-5 to TRBJ2-1, with TRBD2 as a possible D gene (5 bases). The germline V and J ends were trimmed by 6 bases and 8 bases, with 14 bases remaining between them. Germline CDR1 reads MNHEY; CDR2 reads SVGAGI. CDR3 size: 13 residues. CDR3 sequence reads: CASRPTLAHEQFF. The CDR3 DNA is TGTGCCAGCAGACCCACCCTAGCCCATGAGCAGTTCTTC.

The chain recombines TRBV30 with TRBJ1-4, with 10 bases matching TRBD1. This CDR3 comprises 15 residues. CDR1 is GTSNPN, CDR2 SVGIG, per germline (reference sequence). With 5 bases clipped from V and 7 bases from J, the junction kept 10 bases outside the gene matches. The DNA of the CDR3 is TGTGCCTGGTGCCTGACAGGGGGCTCACGTGAAAAACTGTTTTTT. Protein: CAWCLTGGSREKLFF.